This T cell receptor (beta chain) was recorded in a study of CD8+CD57+ T cells in acquired aplastic anemia. Overall study: Across the sorted CD4+ and CD8+ cells, DNA amounts averaged 3.2 ug. Healthy donors had, on average, approximately 9.9 million reads for their CD4+ cells. Study-wide points: Patients and controls had in common twenty-nine CD8+ CDR3 sequences. Patients and controls had CD8+ Simpson's diversity values that were not significantly distinct.

TCR beta VDJ combinations and CDR3 sequences were profiled from genomic DNA. Using its own MiXCR run on the reads, TCRdb lists one record per CDR3 protein. The sample gives 150,000 to 200,000 distinct CDR3 sequences, roughly 48% of which show up once; over 0.95% is in the top ten. CDR1 SSHAT and CDR2 FNYEAQ come from the germline V gene (reference sequence). J was trimmed by 5 bases and V by 5 bases; bases with no gene match: 11. The CDR3 contains 15 residues. Notes on this clonotype: Its antigen is currently unknown.

The chain carries TRBV7-7 and TRBJ2-5, with TRBD1 matching over 7 bases. Sequenced input: sorted CD4+, CD8+, or CD8+CD57+ T cells (not recorded which) from PBMCs. This receptor was obtained from a human donor in good health. The CDR3 loop reads CASSADGQVGETQYF. DNA for the CDR3: TGTGCCAGCAGCGCGGACGGACAGGTGGGGGAGACCCAGTACTTC. Variable domain in full (rest from reference TRBV7-7 and TRBJ2-5): GAGVSQSPRYKVTKRGQDVTLRCDPISSHATLYWYQQALGQGPEFLTYFNYEAQPDKSGLPSDRFSAERPEGSISTLTIQRTEQRDSAMYRCASSADGQVGETQYFGPGTRLLVL.